This passage covers 18 T cell receptor beta chains from one sample sequenced in a study of T cell clonotyping in hematopoietic cell transplantation (dated by TCRdb to the early 2020s). Library construction relied on the immunoSEQ multiplex PCR assay. Entries here come from immuneACCESS through TCRdb and include only in-frame sequences with V and J called. Some clones fail to appear in such tables; in the studies checked, an unresolved V gene covers under half of the shortfall, and the cause of the remainder is unknown. Present in this sample are more than 850 clones, over 95% of which were seen just once. The ten largest clones add up to 14% of the sample. What the time point label conveys for this sample: 30 days after allo-HCT. Sequencing used PBMCs, obtained 30 days after allogeneic stem cell transplant. The receptors shown here come from a male patient in his late teens or twenties who had an allogeneic stem cell transplant from a related donor, so the T cells may come from the graft donor. Some clones in this sample may be carry-over from other donors' samples.

The chain uses TRBV6-7 and TRBJ1-2; weak D call: TRBD1 (5 bases). TRBV6-7 is an ORF for which the function is uncertain. The V end was cut by 7 bases, the J end by 8 bases, with 23 bases between. This CDR3 is 15 amino acids long. The CDR3 is CASKRPGREDEGYTF. The CDR3 coding sequence is TGTGCCAGCAAACGGCCGGGCAGGGAGGATGAAGGCTACACCTTC.

This chain links TRBV2 with TRBJ2-7; TRBD2 might be the D (5 bases). V lost 7 bases and J lost 2, with 9 bases in between. Germline CDR1 is SNHLY and CDR2 is FYNNEI. The length of the CDR3 is 12 residues. CDR3 nucleotide sequence: TGTGCCAGCAAACTAGTCGCCTACGAGCAGTACGTC. This sequence encodes CASKLVAYEQYV.

J is TRBJ2-1 and V is TRBV27; TRBD2 matches 7 bases. The CDR3 runs 16 residues. V lost 3 bases, J lost 2 bases, and 7 bases stayed unmatched. Germline V lookup: CDR1 MNHEY, CDR2 SMNVEV (reference sequence). In DNA form, the CDR3 reads TGTGCCAGCAGTTTGCGGACCAGCGGGACCTACAATGAGCAGTTCTTC. Protein product: CASSLRTSGTYNEQFF.

The V gene is TRBV12-5, the J gene TRBJ2-1, with D tentatively TRBD1 (6 bases). The length of the CDR3 is 16 residues. Trimming cost V 2 bases and J 2 bases, with 13 bases left between them. Germline-derived CDR1 and CDR2 are LGHNT and FRNRAP. The CDR3 sequence: CASGLTGMGTYNEQFF. The CDR3, as DNA: TGTGCTAGTGGTTTGACAGGGATGGGAACCTACAATGAGCAGTTCTTC.

The chain links TRBV30 to TRBJ1-1; a weak D match, TRBD1 (6 bases). Per germline, CDR1 GTSNPN and CDR2 SVGIG (reference sequence). CDR3 length: 14 amino acids. Trimming removed 3 bases from V and 4 bases from J, with 15 bases in between. The CDR3 DNA reads TGTGCCTGGAGCGGCAGGGGTAAGGGCACTGAAGCTTTCTTT. Its protein product is CAWSGRGKGTEAFF.

This clone is a singleton in its sample. V gene TRBV5-4 combines with J gene TRBJ2-1, with 8 bases fitting TRBD1. This CDR3 has 16 amino acids. Germline loops: CDR1 SGHNT, CDR2 YYREEE (reference sequence). Trimming removed 4 bases from V and 4 bases from J; junction bases left unmatched: 10. The CDR3 coding sequence is TGTGCCAGCAGCCGAACCGGGACAGGCACTTACAATGAGCAGTTCTTC. It yields the protein CASSRTGTGTYNEQFF.

The genes are TRBV6-5 and TRBJ2-7; TRBD2 matches at 7 bases. The V segment lost 5 bases and the J segment 2 bases; nucleotides outside the gene matches: 6. The CDR3 covers 14 residues. The germline V gene encodes CDR1 MNHEY and CDR2 SVGAGI. The CDR3 DNA sequence: TGTGCCAGCAGTATGACTAGCACAACCTACGAGCAGTACGTC. The encoded protein is CASSMTSTTYEQYV.

This sequence joins TRBV9 and TRBJ2-1, with D possibly TRBD2 on 6 matching bases. The CDR3 consists of 15 residues. Looked up from germline, CDR1 is SGDLS and CDR2 is YYNGEE. The ends were cut back, 4 bases at V and 5 bases at J, with 16 bases in the middle. CDR3 coding DNA: TGTGCCAGCAGCTATGCGGGACTCCTTCACAATGAGCAGTTCTTC. It is translated as CASSYAGLLHNEQFF.

The chain carries TRBV2 and TRBJ1-4; D is perhaps TRBD1 (6 bases). Germline V CDR1 and CDR2: SNHLY, FYNNEI. The V and J ends lost 4 bases and 7 bases respectively, with 10 bases between them. The CDR3 has 13 amino acids. In DNA, the CDR3 is TGTGCCAGCAGTGTGAGACAGGCTGAAAAACTGTTTTTT. Protein sequence: CASSVRQAEKLFF.

This chain links TRBV6-5 with TRBJ1-1, with TRBD1 matching 8 bases. Trimming cost V 2 bases and J 1 base; bases outside gene matches: 0. Germline CDR1 and CDR2: MNHEY and SVGAGI. The CDR3 runs 14 residues. CDR3 region: CASSYDRGNTEAFF. The CDR3 DNA sequence: TGTGCCAGCAGTTACGACAGGGGGAACACTGAAGCTTTCTTT.

V is TRBV11-2 and J is TRBJ2-5; 13 bases are shared with TRBD2. The germline V gene has CDR1 SGHAT and CDR2 FQNNGV. The CDR3 has 15 amino acids. The trim removed 5 bases at V and 5 bases at J, leaving 5 bases unmatched. CDR3 DNA: TGTGCCAGCAGCGGACTAGCGGGAGATGGGGAGACCCAGTACTTC. Protein product: CASSGLAGDGETQYF.

The chain is built from TRBV15 and TRBJ2-5; the match to TRBD1 covers 7 bases. Matching the DNA end better, TRBJ2-7 makes the J call doubtful. Germline CDR1 and CDR2: LNHNV and YYDKDF (reference sequence). The CDR3 runs 14 residues. The DNA for the CDR3 is TGTGCCACCAGCAGAGATGTAGGGGGCAACGAGCAGTACTTC. Protein sequence: CATSRDVGGNEQYF.

V usage is TRBV4-1 and J usage is TRBJ1-2; D is ambiguous. Germline CDR1 reads MGHRA; CDR2 reads YSYEKL. The length of the CDR3 is 14 residues. V was clipped by 1 base and J by 1 base, with 7 bases between them. The CDR3, as DNA: TGCGCCAGCAGCCAAGGGGTAATTAACTATGGCTACACCTTC. Its protein product is CASSQGVINYGYTF.

This chain connects TRBV2 to TRBJ2-2; D gene unclear. Trimming pared 2 bases from V and 2 bases from J, leaving 12 bases between. The CDR3 has 16 residues. The germline CDR1 and CDR2 sequences are SNHLY and FYNNEI. In DNA form, the CDR3 reads TGTGCCAGCAGTGAATTCCGCACCAAAAACACCGGGGAGCTGTTTTTT. It codes for CASSEFRTKNTGELFF.

The chain recombines TRBV2 with TRBJ1-1; D is perhaps TRBD1 (6 bases). Between the trimmed V and J ends, which lost 3 bases and 1 base, there was a span of 18 bases. The V gene's germline CDR1 is SNHLY and CDR2 FYNNEI. The CDR3 is made up of 17 amino acids. The CDR3 here is CASSDPGRGTANTEAFF. Here the CDR3 DNA reads TGTGCCAGCAGTGACCCAGGGAGGGGGACGGCGAACACTGAAGCTTTCTTT. The variable domain in full, with the rest retrieved from reference TRBV2 and TRBJ1-1, is EPEVTQTPSHQVTQMGQEVILRCVPISNHLYFYWYRQILGQKVEFLVSFYNNEISEKSEIFDDQFSVERPDGSNFTLKIRSTKLEDSAMYFCASSDPGRGTANTEAFFGQGTRLTVV.

This chain connects TRBV30 to TRBJ1-5, with D possibly TRBD1 on 5 matching bases. Germline V lookup: CDR1 GTSNPN, CDR2 SVGIG (reference sequence). The CDR3 contains 15 residues. Trimming left V 5 bases short and J 5 bases short, with 19 bases between. The CDR3 DNA reads TGTGCCTGGGCGGGGGATGGGCAGGGCGATCAGCCCCAGCATTTT. It is translated as CAWAGDGQGDQPQHF.

The chain couples TRBV19 to TRBJ2-7; 13 positions agree with TRBD2. CDR1 is LNHDA, CDR2 SQIVND, per germline (reference sequence). V lost 5 bases to trimming and J lost 1 base; unmatched junction nucleotides: 14. The CDR3 sequence is 19 residues long. The CDR3 is CASSGIGTSGTLISYEQYF. The CDR3, as DNA: TGTGCCAGTAGTGGTATTGGGACTAGCGGGACTTTGATTTCCTACGAGCAGTACTTC.

The chain has TRBV7-3 and TRBJ2-1; the D gene is possibly TRBD2 (6 bases). Germline V gene sequence: CDR1 SGHTA, CDR2 FQGTGA. V was clipped by 5 bases and J by 3 bases, with 14 bases between them. The CDR3 covers 15 residues. The CDR3 nucleotides are TGTGCCAGCAGCCCTCAGGGAGGTGGCTACAATGAGCAGTTCTTC. As protein: CASSPQGGGYNEQFF.